This entry lists 16 T cell receptor beta chains sequenced from one sample in a study of blood T cell repertoires in COVID-19. The table came from immunoSEQ multiplex PCR; TCRdb's copy has only in-frame clones and leaves some out. The sample holds more than 85,000 clones, approximately 86% seen once. Sequencing input: PBMCs or T cells enriched from blood (not recorded which). These TCRs come from a woman in her forties or fifties who had recovered from COVID-19.

This sequence joins TRBV20-1 and TRBJ1-2; 7 bases agree with TRBD1. Trimming removed 3 bases from V and 4 bases from J; junction bases left unmatched: 8. Germline assignment: CDR1 DFQATT and CDR2 SNEGSKA (reference sequence). The CDR3 totals 14 residues. CDR3 sequence reads: CSASRQGAGYGYTF. CDR3 in DNA: TGCAGTGCTAGTAGACAGGGCGCGGGCTATGGCTACACCTTC.

This chain connects TRBV3-1 (or the pseudogene TRBV3-2) to TRBJ2-5; TRBD2 aligns across 7 bases. The V segment lost 4 bases and the J segment 5 bases; nucleotides outside the gene matches: 13. The CDR3 is 16 amino acids. Germline lookup yields CDR1 LGHDT and CDR2 YNNKEL (reference sequence). The chain's CDR3 is CASSLWGGRVEETQYF. As DNA, the CDR3 is TGTGCCAGCAGCCTCTGGGGGGGAAGGGTGGAGGAGACCCAGTACTTC.

V usage is TRBV24-1 and J usage is TRBJ2-2; TRBD1 aligns across 11 bases. Germline CDR1 KGHDR, CDR2 SFDVKD. The CDR3 totals 18 residues. J gave up 5 bases and V 7 bases, and 14 bases lay outside the gene matches. CDR3 DNA: TGTGCCACCAGCCATACGGGACAGGGGGTAGCTGGGACCGGGGAGCTGTTTTTT. Protein: CATSHTGQGVAGTGELFF.

The J gene is TRBJ2-4, the V gene TRBV27, with D perhaps matching TRBD2 (6 bases). The CDR3 has 13 amino acids. Germline CDR1 is MNHEY and CDR2 is SMNVEV (reference sequence). The V end lost 3 bases, the J end lost 9 bases, and 12 bases lay between the germline ends. CDR3 DNA: TGTGCCAGCAGTTTTAGCCCGGGGGTCATTCAGTACTTC. The encoded protein is CASSFSPGVIQYF.

This chain connects TRBV7-2 to TRBJ2-7, with D possibly being TRBD1 (6 bases). Germline assignment: CDR1 SGHTA and CDR2 FQGNSA. CDR3 size: 14 residues. Trimming removed 5 bases from V and 7 bases from J, with 18 bases in between. The chain's CDR3 is CASSGGGNRMEQYF. The CDR3 DNA follows: TGTGCCAGCAGCGGGGGCGGAAATCGGATGGAGCAGTACTTC.

This clone was detected ten times or more. The chain is built from TRBV15 and TRBJ1-5; possibly TRBD1 for D (6 bases). Germline CDR1 reads LNHNV; CDR2 reads YYDKDF (reference sequence). The CDR3 spans 15 residues. V was trimmed by 2 bases and J by 3 bases, leaving 11 bases between them. The CDR3 DNA is TGTGCCACCAGCAGACCAGACAGGCCCAATCAGCCCCAGCATTTT. This gives the protein CATSRPDRPNQPQHF.

The chain has TRBV25-1 and TRBJ2-7; D is perhaps TRBD2 (7 bases). The CDR3 has 15 residues. The V end lost 6 bases, the J end lost 5 bases, and 20 bases lay between the germline ends. Germline CDR1 and CDR2: MGHDK and SYGVNS. The DNA of the CDR3 is TGTGCCAGCAGGTTAGGGGGGGGCATAGTAGACGAGCAGTACTTC. This encodes CASRLGGGIVDEQYF.

CDR3 region: CASSFSREVNEQFF. In nucleotides, the CDR3 is TGTGCCAGCAGTTTCTCGCGGGAGGTCAATGAGCAGTTCTTC. This rearrangement joins TRBV6-5 to TRBJ2-1; 8 bases fit TRBD2. This CDR3 is built from 14 residues. In germline, CDR1 is MNHEY, CDR2 SVGAGI. V was pared by 4 bases and J by 6 bases, with 5 bases of the junction left unmatched.

This rearrangement joins TRBV5-1 to TRBJ2-7; D ambiguous. Germline CDR1 SGHRS, CDR2 YFSETQ. V was pared by 5 bases and J by 1 base, with 16 bases between. There are 15 residues in the CDR3. DNA for the CDR3: TGCGCCAGCAGGCCGCAAAGCTCCGATTCCTACGAGCAGTACTTC. This encodes CASRPQSSDSYEQYF.

The V and J genes are TRBV6-2 or TRBV6-3 and TRBJ2-1, with D perhaps matching TRBD1 (5 bases). Trimming took off 2 bases at V and 3 bases at J, with 5 bases between the two ends. Germline CDR1 and CDR2: MNHEY and SVGEGT. The CDR3 sequence is 13 residues long. The CDR3 spells CASSYTGYNEQFF. The CDR3 DNA reads as TGTGCCAGCAGTTACACAGGCTACAATGAGCAGTTCTTC.

This chain uses TRBV9 with TRBJ1-6; TRBD1 agrees at 10 bases. The CDR3 sequence is 17 residues long. Germline CDR1 and CDR2: SGDLS and YYNGEE. The trim removed 3 bases at V and 7 bases at J, leaving 10 bases unmatched. For the CDR3, the DNA is TGTGCCAGCAGCGAATACGGGACAGGGGCATTAAATTCACCCCTCCACTTT. Its protein product is CASSEYGTGALNSPLHF. Using reference TRBV9 and TRBJ1-6 for the parts outside the CDR3, the full variable domain is DSGVTQTPKHLITATGQRVTLRCSPRSGDLSVYWYQQSLDQGLQFLIQYYNGEERAKGNILERFSAQQFPDLHSELNLSSLELGDSALYFCASSEYGTGALNSPLHFGNGTRLTVT.

CDR3 loop: CASSTETGLYGYTF. The CDR3 region has the DNA TGTGCCAGTAGTACCGAGACAGGCCTCTATGGCTACACCTTC. The chain uses TRBV19 and TRBJ1-2; D perhaps matches TRBD1 (6 bases). Per germline, CDR1 LNHDA and CDR2 SQIVND (reference sequence). V lost 4 bases and J 4 bases, leaving 13 bases between the germline ends. The CDR3 sequence is 14 residues long.

This clone was seen a single time. CDR3 coding DNA: TGCAGCGTTGTAGGGACTAGCGGGGCCAATGAGCAGTTCTTC. Protein product: CSVVGTSGANEQFF. V is TRBV29-1 and J is TRBJ2-1, with 13 bases matching TRBD2. Germline-derived CDR1 and CDR2 are SQVTM and ANQGSEA. After removal of 4 bases from V and 6 bases from J, the junction contained 3 bases not matched to a gene. The CDR3 loop spans 14 amino acids.

The chain employs TRBV20-1 and TRBJ2-1; 10 positions agree with TRBD1. This CDR3 has 12 amino acids. CDR1 and CDR2 from the germline V gene are DFQATT and SNEGSKA (reference sequence). With V trimmed by 4 bases and J by 8 bases, 2 bases remained unmatched. The CDR3 region is CSANDRGHEQFF. DNA for the CDR3: TGCAGTGCTAATGACAGGGGGCATGAGCAGTTCTTC.

V usage is TRBV5-1 and J usage is TRBJ1-1, with 7 bases matching TRBD1. Germline values: CDR1 SGHRS, CDR2 YFSETQ. CDR3 length equals 15 residues. Trimming at V came to 4 bases and at J to 1 base, leaving 7 bases not matched to a gene. The CDR3 DNA reads TGCGCCAGCAGCCCAGGGACAGTTACGAACACTGAAGCTTTCTTT. Residues: CASSPGTVTNTEAFF.

This chain connects TRBV29-1 to TRBJ2-1, with 7 bases identical to TRBD1. The germline V gene encodes CDR1 SQVTM and CDR2 ANQGSEA. J gave up 8 bases and V 7 bases, and 8 bases lay outside the gene matches. CDR3 length equals 12 residues. The CDR3 is CSAEDRLDEQFF. The CDR3 coding sequence is TGCAGCGCCGAGGACAGGCTGGATGAGCAGTTCTTC.